Listed below are T cell receptor beta chains from one sample, sequenced in a study of beta chain features in type 1 diabetes. Measured with immunoSEQ multiplex PCR; TCRdb has only the in-frame clones, and not every one. Of 150,000 or so clones listed, 7% to 10% are singletons. What was sequenced was central memory CD4+ T cells from blood. The receptor source for this set is a man younger than 30 in good health. Each CDR3 is given with its conserved first and last residue. D genes are given only for firm matches. Clone size is stated in some rows and not others, as once, few, many or a class when expanded.

.,many,TRBV30,TRBJ2-4,TGTGCCTGGAGTGTGACAGGCCTAGCCAAAAACATTCAGTACTTC,CAWSVTGLAKNIQYF
.,few,TRBV18,TRBJ1-5,TGTGCCAGCTCACTAGGGGGTAGCAATCAGCCCCAGCATTTT,CASSLGGSNQPQHF
TRBD2,.,TRBV5-1,TRBJ2-3,TGCGCCAGCAGCTCTTATCCGGGGGGGCAAGATACGCAGTATTTT,CASSSYPGGQDTQYF
.,few,TRBV5-4,TRBJ1-5,TGTGCCAGCAGTACCCAGGGAAATCAGCCCCAGCATTTT,CASSTQGNQPQHF
TRBD1,.,TRBV7-6,TRBJ1-6,TGTGCCAGCAGCTTAGCAGGACAGGGCTATAATTCACCCCTCCACTTT,CASSLAGQGYNSPLHF
TRBD1,.,TRBV5-4,TRBJ2-7,TGTGCCAGCAGCTGGCCGGGACAGGGTGTTGACGAGCAGTACTTC,CASSWPGQGVDEQYF
.,few,TRBV2,TRBJ2-7,TGTGCCAGCAGTGAGGGGGGTTACGAGCAGTACTTC,CASSEGGYEQYF
.,many,TRBV19,TRBJ1-5,TGTGCCAGTAGTATCGACGGGAATCAGCCCCAGCATTTT,CASSIDGNQPQHF
.,few,TRBV6-5,TRBJ1-5,TGTGCCACCGCCCCGACAGATAGCAATCAGCCCCAGCATTTT,CATAPTDSNQPQHF
.,.,TRBV4-3,TRBJ2-6,TGCGCCAGCAGCCACGGGACTTCTAGGGGTTCTGGGGCCAACGTCCTGACTTTC,CASSHGTSRGSGANVLTF
.,few,TRBV7-2,TRBJ1-3,TGTGCCAGCAGCCCCGGGATAGGAAACACCATATATTTT,CASSPGIGNTIYF
TRBD1,many,TRBV5-1,TRBJ2-4,TGCGCCAGCAGGCCGGGACAGATCAAAAACATTCAGTACTTC,CASRPGQIKNIQYF
TRBD1,few,TRBV4-3,TRBJ1-3,TGCGCCAGCAGCCAACAAGGGACAGGGTACGGAAACACCATATATTTT,CASSQQGTGYGNTIYF
.,few,TRBV19,TRBJ1-2,TGTGCCAGTAGTATAGTCCGGGAAACCGGCTACACCTTC,CASSIVRETGYTF
.,.,TRBV27,TRBJ1-2,TGTGCCAGCAGTCCCCAGGGGAGCTATGGCTACACCTTC,CASSPQGSYGYTF
.,.,TRBV5-6,TRBJ2-7,TGTGCCAGCAGCTTCTACGGGACCTACGAGCAGTACTTC,CASSFYGTYEQYF
.,.,TRBV27,TRBJ1-6,TGTGCCAGCAGTATTACAGTTTCACCTGATTCACCCCTCCACTTT,CASSITVSPDSPLHF
TRBD1,.,TRBV5-1,TRBJ1-1,TGCGCCAGCAGCTTGGGACAGGGAGTAGGCGAAGCTTTCTTT,CASSLGQGVGEAFF
.,.,TRBV6-5,TRBJ2-1,TGTGCCAGCAGAACTCGGGGGAGCTCCTACAATGAGCAGTTCTTC,CASRTRGSSYNEQFF
TRBD2,.,TRBV2,TRBJ2-5,TGTGCCAGCAGTGAGACTAGCGGAGGAGAGACCCAGTACTTC,CASSETSGGETQYF
TRBD1,.,TRBV6-6,TRBJ2-7,TGTGCCAGCAGTAAGACAGGGAACGAGCAGTACTTC,CASSKTGNEQYF
.,few,TRBV2,TRBJ2-1,TGTGCCAGCAGTGTTTCCCGGGGGGCGGACAATGAGCAGTTCTTC,CASSVSRGADNEQFF
TRBD1,many,TRBV19,TRBJ1-1,TGTGCCAGTAGTATGTGGACAGGGAAGAATCGGGCTTTCTTT,CASSMWTGKNRAFF
.,.,TRBV15,TRBJ2-1,TGTGCCACCAGCAGAGGGGGGGGCGATACAGCTGAGCAGTTCTTC,CATSRGGGDTAEQFF
TRBD1,.,TRBV5-1,TRBJ2-5,TGCGCCAGCAGCCAGACAGGGGGGAAAGAGACCCAGTACTTC,CASSQTGGKETQYF
TRBD1,.,TRBV27,TRBJ1-1,TGTGCCAGCAGTTTATTCAAGGGGACAGCTGAAGCTTTCTTT,CASSLFKGTAEAFF
TRBD1,few,TRBV11-2,TRBJ2-1,TGTGCCAGCGGACAGGGGAGGTCCTACAATGAGCAGTTCTTC,CASGQGRSYNEQFF
TRBD1,few,TRBV7-2,TRBJ2-1,TGTGCCAGCAGCCGCCGGACAGGGGCTTTCGATGAGCAGTTCTTC,CASSRRTGAFDEQFF
TRBD1,few,TRBV28,TRBJ2-2,TGTGCCAGCAGTCCCTCCTGGGGACAGGGCGGGACCGGGGAGCTGTTTTTT,CASSPSWGQGGTGELFF
TRBD1,.,TRBV19,TRBJ2-1,TGTGCCAGTAGTCCTCGGGACAGGGCCTCCTACAATGAGCAGTTCTTC,CASSPRDRASYNEQFF
TRBD1,.,TRBV15,TRBJ2-4,TGTGCCACCAGCAGAGACCCCGGACAGGGGGCAAGAAACATTCAGTACTTC,CATSRDPGQGARNIQYF
TRBD2,few,TRBV28,TRBJ2-7,TGTGCCAGCAACGGGGGGGCAGTCTACGAGCAGTACTTC,CASNGGAVYEQYF
.,few,TRBV7-2,TRBJ1-5,TGTGCCAGCAGCTTAGCACAGGGACCTCAGCCCCAGCATTTT,CASSLAQGPQPQHF
TRBD1,few,TRBV2,TRBJ2-5,TGTGCCAGCAGTGAAGCCCGGACAGGGGGGATGCGAGAGACCCAGTACTTC,CASSEARTGGMRETQYF
.,few,TRBV14,TRBJ2-3,TGTGCCAGCAGCCCCGACAGTGGGGGCGGCACAGATACGCAGTATTTT,CASSPDSGGGTDTQYF
.,.,TRBV19,TRBJ2-2,TGTGCCAGTAGTAACTCTGGAGGGACCACCGGGGAGCTGTTTTTT,CASSNSGGTTGELFF
.,few,TRBV21-1,TRBJ2-7,TGTGCCAGCAGCAAAGTTCGAAATAGGGGACAGGCTACCTACGAGCAGTACTTC,CASSKVRNRGQATYEQYF
TRBD1,few,TRBV5-4,TRBJ2-1,TGTGCCAGCAGCCTGGGCCGACAGGGGAATGAGCAGTTCTTC,CASSLGRQGNEQFF
.,few,TRBV30,TRBJ2-7,TGTGCCTGGAGTGGAGGGAACAGGGCAGGCGAGCAGTACTTC,CAWSGGNRAGEQYF
TRBD1,few,TRBV11-2,TRBJ2-7,TGTGCCAGCAGCAAGACGACAGGGACCTACGAGCAGTACTTC,CASSKTTGTYEQYF
TRBD2,few,TRBV18,TRBJ2-7,TGTGCCAGCTCACCACCGGTCGCGGGGGGCTTGTACGAGCAGTACTTC,CASSPPVAGGLYEQYF
.,.,TRBV30,TRBJ1-4,TGTGCCTGGAGTGACCAGGGGAATGAAAAACTGTTTTTT,CAWSDQGNEKLFF
TRBD1,few,TRBV7-3,TRBJ2-3,TGTGCCAGCAGTCATACCGGGACAGGGACCCCAGATACGCAGTATTTT,CASSHTGTGTPDTQYF